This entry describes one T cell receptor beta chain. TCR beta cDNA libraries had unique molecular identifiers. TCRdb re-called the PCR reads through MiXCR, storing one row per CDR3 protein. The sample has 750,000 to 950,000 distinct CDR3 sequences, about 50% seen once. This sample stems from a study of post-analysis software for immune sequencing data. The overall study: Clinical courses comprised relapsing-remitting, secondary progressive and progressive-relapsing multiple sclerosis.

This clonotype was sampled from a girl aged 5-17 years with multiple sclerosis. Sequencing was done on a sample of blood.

The CDR3 here is CASRLGTSGSRQETQYF. The CDR3 DNA reads as TGTGCCAGCAGGCTCGGGACTAGCGGGAGTCGGCAAGAGACCCAGTACTTC. The V call is TRBV2, the J call TRBJ2-4, with TRBD2 matching over 14 bases. The J call is uncertain, as TRBJ2-5 better fits the DNA end. Germline loops: CDR1 SNHLY, CDR2 FYNNEI. CDR3 length equals 17 residues.